These 22 T cell receptor beta chains were all obtained from the same sample, sequenced in a study of cytomegalovirus exposure and HLA in healthy donors. The PCR ran on 60 Vbeta and 13 Jbeta primers. Generated by immunoSEQ multiplex PCR, the TCRdb table keeps only in-frame clones and is missing some. The sample contains 170,000 or so clones, over 65% of which appear only once. What was sequenced was PBMCs. The source of these receptors is a man between 60 and 75 years old in good health and CMV-seronegative.

This clone was seen once. The rearrangement joins TRBV9 to TRBJ1-3; TRBD1 agrees at 11 bases. The trim removed 7 bases at V and 1 base at J, leaving 4 bases unmatched. The germline V gene has CDR1 SGDLS and CDR2 YYNGEE. The CDR3 loop spans 15 amino acids. The CDR3 DNA reads as TGTGCCAGCCAAGGACAGGGGGCTTCTGGAAACACCATATATTTT. It encodes CASQGQGASGNTIYF.

V and J are TRBV10-2 and TRBJ1-5; 8 bases are shared with TRBD1. Germline assignment: CDR1 WSHSY and CDR2 SAAADI. CDR3 length: 15 residues. J was trimmed by 5 bases and V by 4 bases; bases with no gene match: 7. The CDR3 region is CASSVSGGRDQPQHF. The CDR3 DNA follows: TGCGCCAGCAGTGTATCAGGGGGCCGGGATCAGCCCCAGCATTTT.

V and J are TRBV4-1 and TRBJ2-2; a possible D gene is TRBD1 (7 bases). This CDR3 region has 17 residues. Trimming shortened V by 4 bases and J by 2 bases, and 17 bases separated the two germline ends. Germline CDR1 is MGHRA and CDR2 is YSYEKL. The CDR3 here is CASSPAGQGGNTGELFF. In DNA, the CDR3 is TGCGCCAGCAGCCCGGCAGGCCAGGGGGGTAACACCGGGGAGCTGTTTTTT.

V is TRBV9 and J is TRBJ2-6, with 13 bases that match TRBD2. Trimming cost V 3 bases and J 2 bases; bases outside gene matches: 8. The CDR3 is made up of 19 amino acids. Per the germline V gene, CDR1 is SGDLS and CDR2 is YYNGEE. The CDR3, as DNA: TGTGCCAGCAGCGCCGGACTAGCGGGAGAGTCCCCTGGGGCCAACGTCCTGACTTTC. Translating gives CASSAGLAGESPGANVLTF.

This sequence joins TRBV6-1 and TRBJ1-2; D is unclear. The germline CDR1 and CDR2 sequences are MNHNS and SASEGT. This CDR3 has 12 residues. The V gene lost 4 bases and the J gene lost 7 bases, with 10 bases spanning the gap. The CDR3 DNA is TGTGCCAGCAGTGCAGACATTGTTGGCTACACCTTC. Its protein product is CASSADIVGYTF.

The rearrangement uses TRBV6-1 and TRBJ2-7, with 7 nucleotides matching TRBD1. The germline V gene encodes CDR1 MNHNS and CDR2 SASEGT. Trimming cost V 3 bases and J 11 bases; bases outside gene matches: 13. The CDR3 has 14 amino acids. The CDR3 here is CASSDILVTGEKYF. CDR3 bases: TGTGCCAGCAGTGATATCCTCGTAACAGGGGAGAAGTACTTC.

J is TRBJ2-3 and V is TRBV6-4, with a tentative D call TRBD2 (5 bases). Trimming shortened V by 2 bases and J by 2 bases, and 11 bases separated the two germline ends. The CDR3 runs to 15 residues. The germline V gene has CDR1 MRHNA and CDR2 SNTAGT. This CDR3 is CASSDGGGITDTQYF. The CDR3 coding sequence is TGTGCCAGCAGTGACGGAGGCGGAATCACAGATACGCAGTATTTT.

The gene calls are TRBV5-1 and TRBJ2-7; TRBD2 is a possible D gene (7 bases). Trimming stripped 0 bases from V and 0 bases from J, with 19 bases between. Germline V gene data show CDR1 as SGHRS and CDR2 as YFSETQ. This CDR3 is built from 18 residues. This CDR3 is CASSLAWAGDTSSYEQYF. As DNA, the CDR3 is TGCGCCAGCAGCTTGGCTTGGGCGGGGGACACGAGCTCCTACGAGCAGTACTTC.

This chain uses TRBV29-1 with TRBJ2-4; tentatively, D is TRBD2 (5 bases). The CDR3 extends over 12 amino acids. Germline loops: CDR1 SQVTM, CDR2 ANQGSEA. V was pared by 5 bases and J by 6 bases, with 11 bases between. CDR3: CSVFLAGNIQYF. CDR3 nucleotides: TGCAGCGTTTTCCTCGCGGGAAACATTCAGTACTTC. Combining the CDR3 with reference TRBV29-1 and TRBJ2-4 gives the whole variable domain SAVISQKPSRDICQRGTSLTIQCQVDSQVTMMFWYRQQPGQSLTLIATANQGSEATYESGFVIDKFPISRPNLTFSTLTVSNMSPEDSSIYLCSVFLAGNIQYFGAGTRLSVL.

The chain uses TRBV27 and TRBJ2-1; 10 bases align to TRBD2. Germline V gene data show CDR1 as MNHEY and CDR2 as SMNVEV (reference sequence). The CDR3 sequence is 14 residues long. The J segment lost 6 bases and the V segment lost 6 bases, leaving 5 bases of the junction unmatched. The CDR3 DNA sequence: TGTGCCAGCAGGGCACTAGCGGGATCCAATGAGCAGTTCTTC. Protein: CASRALAGSNEQFF.

This chain connects TRBV2 to TRBJ1-6; D is possibly TRBD1 (6 bases). Germline lookup yields CDR1 SNHLY and CDR2 FYNNEI. Trimming cost V 3 bases and J 5 bases, with 11 bases left between them. CDR3 length: 15 amino acids. DNA for the CDR3: TGTGCCAGCAGTGAGGGGACATCGAATAATTCACCCCTCCACTTT. This sequence encodes CASSEGTSNNSPLHF.

This chain joins TRBV7-9 and TRBJ2-7, with 7 nucleotides matching TRBD2. This CDR3 spans 18 amino acids. CDR1 SEHNR and CDR2 FQNEAQ come from the germline V gene (reference sequence). V was pared by 1 base and J by 1 base, with 13 bases of the junction left unmatched. The CDR3 here is CASSLDRLAPESSYEQYF. CDR3 coding DNA: TGTGCCAGCAGCTTAGATAGACTAGCTCCGGAGTCGTCCTACGAGCAGTACTTC.

This rearrangement joins TRBV7-8 to TRBJ2-7, with 9 nucleotides matching TRBD2. The CDR3 runs 16 residues. Per germline, CDR1 SGHVS and CDR2 FQNEAQ. The V segment lost 1 base and the J segment 6 bases; nucleotides outside the gene matches: 10. CDR3 sequence (DNA): TGTGCCAGCAGCTTAGTGGGACTAGCCGTATTGAGCGAGCAGTACTTC. It specifies CASSLVGLAVLSEQYF.

The chain combines TRBV6-5 with TRBJ2-5, with D possibly matching TRBD1 (5 bases). The germline V gene encodes CDR1 MNHEY and CDR2 SVGAGI. The V and J ends lost 3 bases and 4 bases respectively, with 12 bases between them. This CDR3 is 14 amino acids long. The CDR3 loop is CASSYGQGPETQYF. The DNA for the CDR3 is TGTGCCAGCAGTTATGGTCAGGGTCCAGAGACCCAGTACTTC.

The rearrangement links TRBV18 to TRBJ1-1; 10 positions agree with TRBD1. The germline CDR1 and CDR2 sequences are KGHSH and LQKENI. The CDR3 is 15 residues long. Germline trimming cut 4 bases from V and 1 base from J; bases unmatched to any gene: 3. The CDR3 DNA follows: TGTGCCAGCTCACTCGGACAGGGGGGGAACACTGAAGCTTTCTTT. Its protein product is CASSLGQGGNTEAFF.

The chain employs TRBV7-2 and TRBJ1-5, with unresolved D. The CDR3 contains 13 residues. Trimming took 2 bases from V and 7 from J, leaving 9 bases between them. Germline V gives CDR1 SGHTA, CDR2 FQGNSA. This CDR3 reads CASSLTRGQPQHF. CDR3 sequence (DNA): TGTGCCAGCAGCTTAACTAGAGGACAGCCCCAGCATTTT. Looking up the rest from reference TRBV7-2 and TRBJ1-5 gives the full variable domain: GAGVSQSPSNKVTEKGKDVELRCDPISGHTALYWYRQSLGQGLEFLIYFQGNSAPDKSGLPSDRFSAERTGGSVSTLTIQRTQQEDSAVYLCASSLTRGQPQHFGDGTRLSIL.

The chain carries TRBV29-1 and TRBJ2-2; possibly TRBD2 for D (5 bases). CDR1 is SQVTM and CDR2 is ANQGSEA in the germline V gene. Trimming cost V 4 bases and J 2 bases, with 14 bases left between them. The CDR3 spans 15 residues. As DNA, the CDR3 is TGCAGCGTTGTTTCTGGCTCGGGAAACACCGGGGAGCTGTTTTTT. It encodes CSVVSGSGNTGELFF.

V is TRBV28 and J is TRBJ2-2, with TRBD1 identical over 8 bases. This CDR3 has 12 residues. With V trimmed by 4 bases and J by 14 bases, 6 bases remained unmatched. Per the germline V gene, CDR1 is MDHEN and CDR2 is SYDVKM. CDR3 in DNA: TGTGCCAGCAGTTCCGTAGGACAGGGCCTGTTTTTT. Its protein product is CASSSVGQGLFF.

V gene TRBV5-1 combines with J gene TRBJ2-3, with TRBD1 matching 9 bases. This CDR3 has 17 amino acids. Germline loops: CDR1 SGHRS, CDR2 YFSETQ. The junction had 7 bases not matched to a gene; V was cut back by 1 base and J by 1 base. CDR3 amino acids: CASSLWGGQGGTDTQYF. The CDR3 bases are TGCGCCAGCAGCTTGTGGGGGGGACAGGGAGGCACAGATACGCAGTATTTT.

This clone came up once. The V and J genes are TRBV27 and TRBJ2-6; D may be TRBD2 (6 bases). V was clipped by 4 bases and J by 5 bases, with 12 bases between them. The germline V gene has CDR1 MNHEY and CDR2 SMNVEV (reference sequence). The CDR3 runs 15 residues. CDR3 sequence: CASSSREEWANVLTF. For the CDR3, the DNA is TGTGCCAGCAGTTCCAGGGAGGAGTGGGCCAACGTCCTGACTTTC.

The rearrangement links TRBV5-6 to TRBJ1-2; D is uncertain. The CDR3 is made up of 12 amino acids. Per the germline V gene, CDR1 is SGHDT and CDR2 is YYEEEE. V lost 0 bases and J lost 8, with 8 bases in between. The CDR3 sequence is CASSLGGRGYTF. The CDR3 DNA sequence: TGTGCCAGCAGCTTGGGAGGTCGGGGCTACACCTTC.

This chain links TRBV28 with TRBJ2-5; D uncertain. The J call may be in error: the DNA end matches TRBJ2-7 better. The germline V gene encodes CDR1 MDHEN and CDR2 SYDVKM. The CDR3 loop spans 15 amino acids. CDR3 nucleotide sequence: TGTGCCAGCAGCCACGATCAGGCCCTCCTCTACGAGCAGTACTTC. This translates into CASSHDQALLYEQYF.